The clone carrying this TCR beta chain appeared many times. No antigen is known for it. The source of the sample is a study of T cells in Graves' hyperthyroidism and ophthalmopathy. Exclusions: uncontrolled infection, other autoimmune disease, pregnancy, lactation. Diagnosing involved the use of clinical symptoms, serum thyroxine and TRAb, thyroid ultrasound and orbital computed tomography. RNA transcripts provided the source from which TCR beta CDR3 regions were amplified. The TCR CDR3 first-round RT-PCR relied on the HTBI primer set. TCRdb recomputed calls from the multiplex PCR reads with MiXCR, one row per CDR3 protein. The sample lists approximately 620,000 distinct CDR3 sequences; approximately 16% were seen once. The study, taken as a whole, reports: The majority of expanded thyroid clonotypes above 0.001 also appeared in blood.

The sequence was obtained from a woman aged 40 to 50 with Graves' ophthalmopathy. Sequenced input: blood.

The DNA for the CDR3 is TGTGCCAGCTCACCAGACAGAATTATACATGGCTACACCTTC. Protein product: CASSPDRIIHGYTF. V and J are TRBV18 and TRBJ1-2; D is perhaps TRBD1 (5 bases). This CDR3 has 14 residues. Trimming took 2 bases from V and 6 from J, leaving 13 bases between them. Per the germline V gene, CDR1 is KGHSH and CDR2 is LQKENI.